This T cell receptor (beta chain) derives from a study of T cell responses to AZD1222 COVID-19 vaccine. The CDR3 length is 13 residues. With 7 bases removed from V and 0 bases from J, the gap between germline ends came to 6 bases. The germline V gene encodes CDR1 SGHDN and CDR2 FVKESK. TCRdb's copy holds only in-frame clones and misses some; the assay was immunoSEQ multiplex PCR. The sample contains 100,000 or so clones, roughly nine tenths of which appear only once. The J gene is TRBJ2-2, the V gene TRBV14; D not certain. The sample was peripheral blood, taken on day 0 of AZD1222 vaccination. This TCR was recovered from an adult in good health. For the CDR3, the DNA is TGTGCCAGCACTGCGGCGAACACCGGGGAGCTGTTTTTT. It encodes CASTAANTGELFF.